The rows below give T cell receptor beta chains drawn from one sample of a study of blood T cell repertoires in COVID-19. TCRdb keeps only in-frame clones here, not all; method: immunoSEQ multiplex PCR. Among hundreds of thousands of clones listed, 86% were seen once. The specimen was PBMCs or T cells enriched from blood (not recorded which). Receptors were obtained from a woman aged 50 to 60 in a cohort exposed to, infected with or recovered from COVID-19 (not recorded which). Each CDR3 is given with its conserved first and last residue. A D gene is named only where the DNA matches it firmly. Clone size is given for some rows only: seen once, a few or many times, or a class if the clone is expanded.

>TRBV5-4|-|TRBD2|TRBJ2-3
CASSPGGGSLDTQYF
TGTGCCAGCAGCCCCGGGGGGGGTAGTTTAGATACGCAGTATTTT
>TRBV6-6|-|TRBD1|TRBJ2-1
CASSEPGQGANEQFF
TGTGCCAGCAGTGAGCCGGGACAGGGGGCCAATGAGCAGTTCTTC
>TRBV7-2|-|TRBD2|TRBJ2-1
CASSFLAGAYNEQFF
TGTGCCAGCAGCTTTCTAGCGGGGGCCTACAATGAGCAGTTCTTC
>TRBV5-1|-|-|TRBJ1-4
CASSPGDATNEKLFF
TGCGCCAGCAGCCCGGGGGACGCAACTAATGAAAAACTGTTTTTT
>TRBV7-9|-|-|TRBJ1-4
CASSPPGIGEKLFF
TGTGCCAGCAGCCCCCCAGGGATAGGAGAAAAACTGTTTTTT
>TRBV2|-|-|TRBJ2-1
CASSPTGFNNEQFF
TGTGCCAGCAGCCCTACGGGTTTCAACAATGAGCAGTTCTTC
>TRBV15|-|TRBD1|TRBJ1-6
CATSRDRGQGKNSPLHF
TGTGCCACCAGCAGAGATCGAGGACAGGGGAAAAATTCACCCCTCCACTTT
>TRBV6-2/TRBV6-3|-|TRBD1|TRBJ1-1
CASSYRTGGVTEAFF
TGTGCCAGCAGTTACAGGACAGGCGGTGTCACTGAAGCTTTCTTT
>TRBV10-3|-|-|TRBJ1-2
CAISEGLPSYGHTF
TGTGCCATCAGTGAGGGACTTCCCTCCTATGGCCACACCTTC
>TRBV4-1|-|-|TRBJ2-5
CASSQRLVGETQYF
TGCGCCAGCAGCCAGAGACTAGTAGGAGAGACCCAGTACTTC
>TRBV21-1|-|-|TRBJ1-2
CASSKNGRGYYYGYTF
TGTGCCAGCAGCAAAAACGGGAGGGGCTACTACTATGGCTACACCTTC
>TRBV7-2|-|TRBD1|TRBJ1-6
CASRNTKQGDNSPLHF
TGTGCCAGCAGAAATACAAAACAGGGGGATAATTCACCCCTCCACTTT
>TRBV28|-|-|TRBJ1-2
CASSLAGVPGYTF
TGTGCCAGCAGTTTGGCAGGGGTGCCAGGCTACACCTTC
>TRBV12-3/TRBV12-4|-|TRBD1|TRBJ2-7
CASSIGTAYEQYF
TGTGCCAGCAGTATCGGGACAGCTTACGAGCAGTACTTC
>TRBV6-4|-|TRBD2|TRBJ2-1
CASSDVPSGGASEQFF
TGTGCCAGCAGCGACGTTCCTAGCGGGGGGGCCAGTGAGCAGTTCTTC
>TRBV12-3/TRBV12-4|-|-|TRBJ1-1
CASSFRGGDEAFF
TGTGCCAGCAGTTTCCGCGGGGGTGATGAAGCTTTCTTT
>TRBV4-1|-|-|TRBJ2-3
CASSQDLRGGGTDTQYF
TGCGCCAGCAGCCAAGATCTGAGGGGGGGCGGAACAGATACGCAGTATTTT
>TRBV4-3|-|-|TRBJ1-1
CASSQEGAGRGNTEAFF
TGCGCCAGCAGCCAAGAGGGGGCGGGCAGGGGTAACACTGAAGCTTTCTTT
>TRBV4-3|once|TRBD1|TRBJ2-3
CASSPGTAILAGDTQYF
TGCGCCAGCAGCCCCGGGACAGCCATCCTAGCAGGAGATACGCAGTATTTT
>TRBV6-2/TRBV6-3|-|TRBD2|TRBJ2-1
CASSYSQRGDNEQFF
TGTGCCAGCAGTTACTCGCAGCGGGGGGACAATGAGCAGTTCTTC
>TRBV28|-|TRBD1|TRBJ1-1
CASSLNTGAEAFF
TGTGCCAGCAGTTTAAACACAGGGGCTGAAGCTTTCTTT
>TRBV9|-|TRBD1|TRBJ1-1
CASSVAPGTGNTEAFF
TGTGCCAGCAGCGTAGCTCCGGGGACAGGCAACACTGAAGCTTTCTTT
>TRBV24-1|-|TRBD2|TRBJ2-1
CATGDIAGTSYNEQFF
TGTGCCACCGGCGATATAGCGGGAACCTCCTACAATGAGCAGTTCTTC
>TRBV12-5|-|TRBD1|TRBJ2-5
CASGTGQGQETQYF
TGTGCTAGTGGAACAGGACAGGGCCAAGAGACCCAGTACTTC
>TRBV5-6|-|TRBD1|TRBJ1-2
CASSLGQYYGYTF
TGTGCCAGCAGCCTGGGACAGTACTATGGCTACACCTTC
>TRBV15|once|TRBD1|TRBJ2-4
CATSRGRQGYIQYF
TGTGCCACCAGCAGGGGACGACAGGGGTACATTCAGTACTTC